The text below deals with one T cell receptor (beta chain). The CDR3 sequence is 11 residues long. CDR1 is MDHEN, CDR2 SYDVKM, per germline. These data belong to a study of shared clonotypes between healthy human individuals. About the study: The donor pool was made up of a couple of women and three men aged 18 to 49.

Caucasian adults living in Nashville, Tennessee, provided all samples. Investigators divided CD4+ cells into CD45RA+ naive and CD45RA-negative memory subsets. This table comes from immunoSEQ multiplex PCR, and its TCRdb copy is limited to in-frame clones, with some not included. The top ten hold under 2% of the sample, which has about 680,000 clones, less than 80% seen once. This chain links TRBV28 with TRBJ1-2, with D unresolved. This clonotype was obtained from a woman aged 25-40 years in good health. Specimen: memory CD4+ T cells sorted from blood. Subset in this sample: CD45RA-negative fraction. The CDR3 is CGSRANYGYTF. The CDR3 DNA follows: TGTGGGTCTCGCGCTAACTATGGCTACACCTTC.